This T cell receptor (beta chain) is from a study of CD8 T cells in Susac syndrome (dated by TCRdb to between 2019 and 2020). The study in broad terms: Repertoire sequencing was used to test whether CD8+ T cell activation and differentiation in Susac syndrome was antigen driven. The research as a whole found: The study acknowledged that relatively few individuals were included in the TCR sequencing and HLA analysis.

This clonotype was counted a single time. Its target antigen remains unknown. One junction end does not reproduce the germline sequence, and a read error may be involved. High-throughput TCR beta sequencing profiled peripheral blood CD8+ and CD4+ T cells from healthy donors, Susac syndrome patients and multiple sclerosis patients. The healthy donors served as controls matched for age and sex. Bulk CD8+ and CD4+ T cells were purified by magnetic negative isolation, whereas CD8+ TEMRA cells were enriched by FACS. Blood was drawn into EDTA tubes, processed within 24 hours, and PBMCs were isolated by density gradient centrifugation. PBMCs intended for TCR sequencing were cryopreserved in liquid nitrogen and thawed later in a water bath at 37 degrees C. A purity of at least 90% was achieved for sorted or isolated CD4+, CD8+ and CD8+ TEMRA cells. Counted from cysteine to phenylalanine, this CDR3 has 13 amino acids. Kept here is only the CDR3 DNA, which spans 39 bases and is read in frame from base 1.

RNA was extracted with the RNeasy kit and roughly 0.45 to 1 ug was reverse transcribed using random hexamers. The immunoSEQ multiplex PCR assay, which covers 54 Vbeta and 13 Jbeta segments, was used to amplify TCR beta CDR3 regions. PCR amplification bias was corrected using a synthetic template baseline for primer optimization and computational correction. Per the source publication's procedure: Reads were annotated to V, D and J genes per IMGT and analyzed with immunoSEQ Analyzer, keeping only productive sequences. Clonality was computed as one minus Shannon entropy normalized by log2 of the number of productive unique sequences. Public and private clones were assessed among the 100 most prevalent clones of each patient and control. Clones were defined as Susac-specific if absent from the healthy and MS cohorts, from 900 to 1,200 published viral clones and from other ImmuneACCESS disease sequences. TCRdb reprocessing: public reads trimmed at Q25 with fastp, clones called with MiXCR, in-frame beta chains kept. Here each entry gathers all rows of one CDR3 protein and keeps the most common genes and DNA. These V and J calls are TCRdb output, not the study's own analysis. The sample table holds around 200,000 distinct CDR3 sequences, of which 85% to 95% were seen once. The ten largest clones add up to 0.08% to 0.11% of the sample.

The receptor was isolated from a human donor in good health. The sequencing input was CD4+ T cells from PBMCs. The chain uses TRBV12-3 or TRBV12-4 and TRBJ2-4, and TRBD1 aligns with 8 junction nucleotides. The DNA sequence is as follows: TGTGCCAGCAGTTTAGGGCAGGGGGCTCTTTCCCACTTC. It codes for CASSLGQGALSHF.